The 9 T cell receptor beta chains presented below share a single source sample, sequenced in a study of T cells in Graves' hyperthyroidism and ophthalmopathy. From RNA transcripts, TCR beta CDR3 regions were amplified. A first-round RT-PCR of the TCR CDR3 used the HTBI primer set. Each CDR3 protein is one row after TCRdb ran MiXCR on the multiplex PCR reads. The profile covers 310,000 or so distinct CDR3 sequences, with over 15% appearing a single time and around 61% taken by the ten largest. The specimen was blood. The receptors derive from a woman aged 60-75 years with Graves' ophthalmopathy.

This chain joins TRBV7-9 and TRBJ1-6, with D hard to call. The V end was cut by 3 bases, the J end by 8 bases, with 11 bases between. The CDR3 runs to 14 residues. Germline CDR1 and CDR2: SEHNR and FQNEAQ (reference sequence). For the CDR3, the DNA is TGTGCCAGCAGCTTCTGGGAAGTAGATTCACCCCTCCACTTT. As protein: CASSFWEVDSPLHF.

Ten or more counts support this clonotype. This chain uses TRBV6-1 with TRBJ2-7; D gene ambiguous. Germline V gene data show CDR1 as MNHNS and CDR2 as SASEGT. The CDR3 length is 12 residues. V gave up 3 bases and J gave up 3 bases, with 6 bases separating them. The CDR3 DNA sequence: TGTGCCAGCAGTGAGGCCAGCTACGAGCAGTACTTC. As protein: CASSEASYEQYF.

The table lists this clonotype with many counts. V usage is TRBV5-1 and J usage is TRBJ2-3; the match to TRBD2 covers 9 bases. Germline values: CDR1 SGHRS, CDR2 YFSETQ. J gave up 5 bases and V 0 bases, and 4 bases lay outside the gene matches. The CDR3 has 15 residues. As DNA, the CDR3 is TGCGCCAGCAGCTTGGCCCTAGCGGGGAGAGATACGCAGTATTTT. Amino acid sequence: CASSLALAGRDTQYF.

This clonotype came up many times. The V and J genes are TRBV7-9 and TRBJ2-7; D remains unclear. Per germline, CDR1 SEHNR and CDR2 FQNEAQ (reference sequence). This CDR3 comprises 12 residues. Trimming took 1 base from V and 9 from J, leaving 10 bases between them. CDR3 DNA: TGTGCCAGCAGCTTAGAGGCAGGTGCGCAGTACTTC. Encoded protein: CASSLEAGAQYF.

At least ten counts were recorded for this clonotype. This chain joins TRBV7-9 and TRBJ2-1; D may be TRBD1 or TRBD2 (6 bases each). Germline V CDR1 and CDR2: SEHNR, FQNEAQ (reference sequence). V was clipped by 5 bases and J by 14 bases, with 19 bases between them. The CDR3 consists of 13 residues. The chain's CDR3 is CASSRGTSEEEFF. The CDR3 DNA sequence: TGTGCCAGCAGCCGCGGGACATCCGAAGAGGAGTTCTTC.

This clonotype has just a few counts. V and J are TRBV19 and TRBJ1-2, with 8 bases identical to TRBD1. The CDR3 spans 14 residues. V shed 8 bases and J 4 bases; nucleotides not matched to a gene: 9. Germline assignment: CDR1 LNHDA and CDR2 SQIVND (reference sequence). CDR3 sequence (DNA): TGTGCCAGTCGCCTAGACAGGGGAACCTATGGCTACACCTTC. This codes for CASRLDRGTYGYTF.

Many counts were recorded for this clonotype. The chain uses TRBV27 and TRBJ2-7; D gene ambiguous. Germline-derived CDR1 and CDR2 are MNHEY and SMNVEV (reference sequence). V was pared by 3 bases and J by 1 base, with 7 bases between. This CDR3 has 13 residues. The CDR3: CASSLLQSYEQYF. DNA of the CDR3: TGTGCCAGCAGTTTGCTCCAGTCCTACGAGCAGTACTTC.

This clonotype was detected ten times or more. V is TRBV3-1 and J is TRBJ2-1; TRBD2 is a possible D gene (6 bases). The germline V gene encodes CDR1 LGHDT and CDR2 YNNKEL (reference sequence). V was trimmed by 4 bases and J by 2 bases, leaving 12 bases between them. CDR3 size: 15 residues. The CDR3 nucleotides are TGTGCCAGCAGCCCAACGGGGGTCCCCTACAATGAGCAGTTCTTC. It specifies CASSPTGVPYNEQFF.

J is TRBJ1-4 and V is TRBV6-1; D gene ambiguous. The CDR3 runs 15 residues. V was pared by 2 bases and J by 8 bases, with 15 bases between. The germline gives CDR1 MNHNS, CDR2 SASEGT. The CDR3 loop reads CASSESMAGREKLFF. The DNA for the CDR3 is TGTGCCAGCAGTGAATCGATGGCAGGCAGGGAAAAACTGTTTTTT.